This TCR beta chain was identified during a study of blood T cell repertoires in COVID-19. Study summary: Both acute and convalescent COVID-19 samples were obtained from the United States, Italy and Spain. Nucleic acid was either cDNA or gDNA, and it came from T cells, B-cell-depleted T cells, or PBMCs.

The CDR3 extends over 13 amino acids. The V end lost 4 bases, the J end lost 1 base, and 5 bases lay between the germline ends. From germline, CDR1 is SNHLY and CDR2 FYNNEI. Authors' methods: Reference gene primers were amplified, and this amplification served to estimate nucleated cell counts. The table came from immunoSEQ multiplex PCR; TCRdb's copy has only in-frame clones and leaves some out. That table is the source of V, J and clone size, and D and trimming were worked out from the DNA. The repertoire has around 130,000 clones, more than 60% of them found once; the top ten carry about 15%. Sequencing used peripheral blood. The chain uses TRBV2 and TRBJ1-5; D not certain. This clonotype was sampled from a middle-aged man with acute or convalescent COVID-19. In nucleotides, the CDR3 is TGTGCCAGCAGTGTCCAGAGCAATCAGCCCCAGCATTTT. This sequence encodes CASSVQSNQPQHF.